This T cell receptor beta chain is from a study of blood T cell repertoires in COVID-19. From germline, CDR1 is SGHVS and CDR2 FQNEAQ. V was trimmed by 1 base and J by 8 bases, leaving 11 bases between them. This CDR3 region has 13 residues. Clones were read by immunoSEQ multiplex PCR, and TCRdb kept only the in-frame ones, dropping some. The sample holds fewer than 300,000 clones, about 85% seen once. The material sequenced was peripheral blood. V is TRBV7-8 and J is TRBJ1-2; the D is unclear. The TCR was taken from a human donor with COVID-19, enrolled during active disease. The donor label of this sample is uncertain. CDR3 sequence: CASSLERARGYTF. CDR3 sequence (DNA): TGTGCCAGCAGCTTAGAGAGGGCACGAGGCTACACCTTC.